The clone carrying this T cell receptor beta chain showed up just once. The CDR3 is 17 amino acids. Between the trimmed V and J ends, which lost 6 bases and 0 bases, there was a span of 18 bases. The germline V gene has CDR1 MNHEY and CDR2 SVGEGT. These data originate in a study of blood T cell repertoires in COVID-19. The wider study: Donors in the United States, Italy and Spain gave samples during acute or convalescent COVID-19. Nucleic acid was either cDNA or gDNA, and it came from T cells, B-cell-depleted T cells, or PBMCs.

In the original analysis: By means of reference gene primer amplification, nucleated cell counts were estimated. TCRdb's table, derived via immunoSEQ multiplex PCR, lists solely in-frame clones and lacks some. The D gene and trimming were derived from the DNA, and the V and J assignments and clone size from that table. Among tens of thousands of clones listed, about 86% were seen once. The sequence derives from a man aged 45-65 years with active COVID-19. The genes are TRBV6-2 or TRBV6-3 and TRBJ2-1, with TRBD2 as a possible D gene (5 bases). Specimen: peripheral blood. CDR3 DNA sequence: TGTGCCAGCAGCCCTACGAGTATAGGGAGCTCCTACAATGAGCAGTTCTTC. It encodes CASSPTSIGSSYNEQFF.